A single sample gave rise to the 20 T cell receptor beta chains below, sequenced in a study of blood T cells in healthy people across ages. A J-beta primer mix and a sample-barcoded 5' primer were used in a second PCR of roughly 7 to 12 cycles. Each CDR3 protein is one row after TCRdb ran MiXCR on the 5' RACE reads. Of some 1.5 million distinct CDR3 sequences listed, 28% are singletons. The sample comprised blood. Receptors originate from a woman between 25 and 40 years old in good health.

This clonotype was seen only a few times. The chain couples TRBV12-3 or TRBV12-4 to TRBJ2-3; 9 bases align to TRBD1. V dropped 6 bases and J dropped 5; count of bases not matched to a gene: 12. The CDR3 totals 16 residues. CDR3 nucleotides: TGTGCCAGCAGCTTTGGAACAGGGGGCGCTGGAGATACGCAGTATTTT. It encodes CASSFGTGGAGDTQYF.

This clonotype was recorded many times. The rearrangement links TRBV20-1 to TRBJ1-2; D call uncertain. Germline V gene data show CDR1 as DFQATT and CDR2 as SNEGSKA (reference sequence). The V end was cut by 5 bases, the J end by 9 bases, with 13 bases between. The CDR3 loop spans 11 amino acids. CDR3 nucleotides: TGCAGTGCTCCCGGAGCTATACGCTACACCTTC. Translated, it gives CSAPGAIRYTF.

The chain links TRBV29-1 to TRBJ2-3; 7 nucleotides match TRBD1. The junction had 4 bases not matched to a gene; V was cut back by 4 bases and J by 0 bases. Germline V gene sequence: CDR1 SQVTM, CDR2 ANQGSEA. The CDR3 is made up of 14 amino acids. Here the CDR3 DNA reads TGCAGCGTTGTAGGGGGCGCGAGCACAGATACGCAGTATTTT. Its protein product is CSVVGGASTDTQYF.

The chain combines TRBV20-1 with TRBJ1-4, with D uncertain. Germline V CDR1 and CDR2: DFQATT, SNEGSKA (reference sequence). This CDR3 is built from 11 residues. V lost 0 bases and J lost 11, with 7 bases in between. CDR3 residues: CSARDQWKLFF. The CDR3 nucleotides are TGCAGTGCTAGAGATCAGTGGAAACTGTTTTTT.

This rearrangement joins TRBV7-9 to TRBJ2-1; 9 bases align to TRBD2. The CDR3 loop spans 16 amino acids. The germline V gene encodes CDR1 SEHNR and CDR2 FQNEAQ (reference sequence). The V gene end was trimmed by 3 bases and the J gene end by 6 bases; junction bases not matched to a gene: 9. The CDR3 loop is CASSFPGTSFGNEQFF. Here the CDR3 DNA reads TGTGCCAGCAGCTTCCCCGGGACTAGCTTCGGCAATGAGCAGTTCTTC.

Only a few counts were recorded for this clonotype. The chain joins TRBV27 to TRBJ2-1, with D possibly called TRBD1 or TRBD2 (7 bases each). The CDR3 spans 17 residues. Germline lookup yields CDR1 MNHEY and CDR2 SMNVEV (reference sequence). V was pared by 3 bases and J by 4 bases, with 19 bases between. This CDR3 reads CASSLGVRQGGYNEQFF. In nucleotides, the CDR3 is TGTGCCAGCAGTTTGGGGGTCAGACAGGGAGGGTACAATGAGCAGTTCTTC.

The chain is built from TRBV6-1 and TRBJ2-7, with unresolved D. This CDR3 is built from 14 residues. Between the trimmed V and J ends, which lost 4 bases and 2 bases, there was a span of 12 bases. Germline CDR1 is MNHNS and CDR2 is SASEGT. CDR3 protein: CASSGQHGPYEQYF. CDR3 nucleotides: TGTGCCAGCAGTGGTCAACATGGGCCCTACGAGCAGTACTTC.

This clonotype was detected only a few times. The chain links TRBV7-9 to TRBJ2-6; the D gene is possibly TRBD2 (6 bases). Germline V gene sequence: CDR1 SEHNR, CDR2 FQNEAQ (reference sequence). This CDR3 contains 16 residues. With 1 base removed from V and 0 bases from J, the gap between germline ends came to 7 bases. The CDR3, as DNA: TGTGCCAGCAGCTTAGGGGACTTCTCTGGGGCCAACGTCCTGACTTTC. It translates to CASSLGDFSGANVLTF.

The chain recombines TRBV6-1 with TRBJ1-4; D unresolved. There are 14 residues in the CDR3. V was clipped by 3 bases and J by 7 bases, with 12 bases between them. The germline V gene encodes CDR1 MNHNS and CDR2 SASEGT. The CDR3 DNA reads TGTGCCAGCAGTGATTGGGAAGCGACTGAAAAACTGTTTTTT. It is translated as CASSDWEATEKLFF.

As concerns this clonotype: A junction end diverges from the germline sequence, so it may reflect a read error. The chain recombines TRBV20-1 with TRBJ2-1; the match to TRBD2 covers 7 bases. The germline V gene encodes CDR1 DFQATT and CDR2 SNEGSKA (reference sequence). This CDR3 region has 14 residues. The CDR3 loop reads CSARPTRGRVEQVF. CDR3 coding DNA: TGCAGTGCTAGGCCGACTAGAGGGAGGGTTGAGCAGGTCTTC.

This clonotype was picked up many times. The chain carries TRBV7-9 and TRBJ2-1, with D uncertain. Trimming removed 0 bases from V and 9 bases from J, with 9 bases in between. The germline gives CDR1 SEHNR, CDR2 FQNEAQ (reference sequence). There are 13 residues in the CDR3. The CDR3 sequence is CASSLALQSEQFF. In nucleotides, the CDR3 is TGTGCCAGCAGCTTAGCCCTGCAGAGTGAGCAGTTCTTC.

The rearrangement joins TRBV11-2 to TRBJ2-5, with no clear D. The CDR3 is 17 amino acids. With 2 bases removed from V and 1 base from J, the gap between germline ends came to 17 bases. Germline CDR1 SGHAT, CDR2 FQNNGV. CDR3 region: CASSLYGLDNLQETQYF. In DNA form, the CDR3 reads TGTGCCAGCAGCTTATATGGCCTTGATAATCTCCAAGAGACCCAGTACTTC.

A single count supports this clonotype. Its ends do not fully match the called genes, so a read error is possible. This sequence joins TRBV4-3 and TRBJ2-5, with D perhaps TRBD1 (5 bases). Looked up from germline, CDR1 is LGHNA and CDR2 is YSLEER. The CDR3 loop spans 15 amino acids. DNA of the CDR3: TGCGTCAGCAGCCAAGCCAACAGGCCAGGGGAGACCCAGTACTTC. Translating it yields CVSSQANRPGETQYF.

The rearrangement joins TRBV27 to TRBJ2-5, with D unclear. Looked up from germline, CDR1 is MNHEY and CDR2 is SMNVEV (reference sequence). Trimming removed 4 bases at V and 2 bases at J, with 8 bases between. The CDR3 loop spans 13 amino acids. CDR3 protein: CASSSHLQETQYF. CDR3 coding DNA: TGTGCCAGCAGTTCCCACTTACAAGAGACCCAGTACTTC.

J is TRBJ2-7 and V is TRBV12-3 or TRBV12-4; no clear D gene. This CDR3 is 12 amino acids long. The V end was cut by 3 bases, the J end by 7 bases, with 10 bases between. CDR3: CASSFQPREQYF. Written as DNA, the CDR3 is TGTGCCAGCAGTTTCCAGCCTCGAGAGCAGTACTTC.

This clonotype was picked up a small number of times. The V call is TRBV7-2, the J call TRBJ1-2, with TRBD1 as a possible D gene (6 bases). The CDR3 sequence is 15 residues long. Per the germline V gene, CDR1 is SGHTA and CDR2 is FQGNSA. V shed 5 bases and J shed 6 bases, with 19 bases lying between them. CDR3 in DNA: TGTGCCAGCAGCCGTATAAAACAGGGTGGCGATGGCTACACCTTC. Its translation: CASSRIKQGGDGYTF.

This clonotype was detected many times. V gene TRBV10-3 combines with J gene TRBJ1-2, with a tentative D call TRBD1 (5 bases). V shed 4 bases and J shed 5 bases, with 17 bases lying between them. Germline V CDR1 and CDR2: ENHRY, SYGVKD. This CDR3 has 15 amino acids. CDR3 sequence reads: CAISGRADRGYGYTF. Written as DNA, the CDR3 is TGTGCCATCAGTGGGCGTGCAGATAGGGGATATGGCTACACCTTC.

This clonotype was recorded many times. V usage is TRBV12-3 or TRBV12-4 and J usage is TRBJ1-2; D is ambiguous. The V end was cut by 3 bases, the J end by 4 bases, with 12 bases between. The CDR3 length is 14 residues. The CDR3 is CASSFDLRTYGYTF. CDR3 DNA: TGTGCCAGCAGTTTCGACTTACGGACCTATGGCTACACCTTC.

The V and J genes are TRBV20-1 and TRBJ2-7, with 13 positions matching TRBD2. J lost 13 bases, V lost 6 bases, and 9 bases had no gene match. CDR3 length: 12 amino acids. Germline V gene sequence: CDR1 DFQATT, CDR2 SNEGSKA (reference sequence). The CDR3 sequence is CSATGLAGDSYF. CDR3 DNA: TGCAGTGCCACAGGACTAGCGGGAGATAGTTACTTC.

This chain joins TRBV12-3 or TRBV12-4 and TRBJ2-7; D perhaps matches TRBD2 (6 bases). Trimming left V 3 bases short and J 6 bases short, with 15 bases between. The CDR3 sequence is 14 residues long. In DNA, the CDR3 is TGTGCCAGCAGTTTTCGAGAGGGACTCGGCGAGCAGTACTTC. This codes for CASSFREGLGEQYF.